The clone carrying this TCR beta chain was detected many times. Scientists amplified the TCR beta CDR3 regions from RNA transcripts. First-round RT-PCR employed HTBI primers, with a second-round multiplex PCR after it. TCRdb re-derived calls from the multiplex PCR reads in MiXCR, one entry per CDR3 protein. This sample has roughly 230,000 distinct CDR3 sequences, with about 22% found just once. The CDR3 has 16 amino acids. The J segment lost 5 bases and the V segment lost 5 bases, leaving 10 bases of the junction unmatched. This record belongs to a study of Graves' ophthalmopathy and Graves' hyperthyroidism.

This sequence joins TRBV12-3 or TRBV12-4 and TRBJ2-4; 9 bases line up with TRBD1. The source of this sequence is a woman aged 50 to 60 with Graves' ophthalmopathy. What was sequenced was peripheral blood. The CDR3 sequence is CASSPGQGKSENIQYF. The CDR3 nucleotides read TGTGCCAGCAGTCCGGGACAGGGAAAGTCCGAAAACATTCAGTACTTC.